This passage covers 16 T cell receptor beta chains from one sample sequenced in a study of technical replicates of blood from a few donors. Data came from immunoSEQ multiplex PCR; TCRdb stores just in-frame clones and leaves some out. Here the sample spans 50,000 to 70,000 clones, 90% to 95% being singletons. The sequencing sample was made of PBMCs. These receptors were obtained from a human donor in good health. Some clones in this sample may be carry-over from other donors' samples.

This sequence joins TRBV6-5 and TRBJ1-2, with 9 bases that match TRBD1. The length of the CDR3 is 13 residues. The V and J ends lost 6 bases and 8 bases, in that order; junction bases with no gene match: 7. In germline, CDR1 is MNHEY, CDR2 SVGAGI. The DNA of the CDR3 is TGTGCCAGCAGCGAGGGGACAGGGAGAGGCTACACCTTC. This encodes CASSEGTGRGYTF.

The J gene is TRBJ1-1, the V gene TRBV7-2; unclear D gene. CDR3 size: 14 residues. Trimming took 2 bases from V and 1 from J, leaving 8 bases between them. Germline V gene data show CDR1 as SGHTA and CDR2 as FQGNSA. CDR3 sequence reads: CASSLNIRNTEAFF. The DNA of the CDR3 is TGTGCCAGCAGCTTAAATATCCGGAACACTGAAGCTTTCTTT. The full variable domain, its missing parts supplied by reference TRBV7-2 and TRBJ1-1, is GAGVSQSPSNKVTEKGKDVELRCDPISGHTALYWYRQSLGQGLEFLIYFQGNSAPDKSGLPSDRFSAERTGGSVSTLTIQRTQQEDSAVYLCASSLNIRNTEAFFGQGTRLTVV.

The chain joins TRBV9 to TRBJ2-1, with 12 bases identical to TRBD2. The trim removed 3 bases at V and 6 bases at J, leaving 4 bases unmatched. The germline CDR1 and CDR2 sequences are SGDLS and YYNGEE. The CDR3 consists of 15 residues. The CDR3 protein is CASSGTSGGRNEQFF. The CDR3 DNA sequence: TGTGCCAGCAGCGGAACTAGCGGGGGGCGCAATGAGCAGTTCTTC.

The CDR3, as DNA: TGTGCCAGCAGCGTAGGCCTAGCGGGTCCCTACGAGCAGTACTTC. Translation: CASSVGLAGPYEQYF. The chain carries TRBV9 and TRBJ2-7, with TRBD2 matching 8 bases. Germline V gene lookup returns CDR1 SGDLS and CDR2 YYNGEE. V gave up 0 bases and J gave up 2 bases; unmatched junction bases: 4. This CDR3 has 15 residues.

The chain couples TRBV7-9 to TRBJ2-7; tentatively, D is TRBD1 (6 bases). CDR1 is SEHNR and CDR2 is FQNEAQ in the germline V gene (reference sequence). This CDR3 has 12 amino acids. The V end lost 6 bases, the J end lost 3 bases, and 9 bases lay between the germline ends. The CDR3 region is CASRDSYYEQYF. As DNA, the CDR3 is TGTGCCAGCAGGGACAGCTACTACGAGCAGTACTTC.

The chain couples TRBV7-9 to TRBJ1-2; the D is unclear. The CDR3 runs to 11 residues. Trimming took off 3 bases at V and 3 bases at J, with 2 bases between the two ends. In germline, CDR1 is SEHNR, CDR2 FQNEAQ (reference sequence). The CDR3 region is CASSFDYGYTF. In DNA, the CDR3 is TGTGCCAGCAGCTTCGACTATGGCTACACCTTC.

The chain links TRBV13 to TRBJ2-1; 7 bases are a match to TRBD2. This CDR3 region has 14 residues. Germline CDR1 and CDR2: PRHDT and FYEKMQ (reference sequence). Trimming cost V 5 bases and J 7 bases; bases outside gene matches: 8. The CDR3 protein is CASSAWTRENEQFF. The CDR3 DNA is TGTGCCAGCAGCGCTTGGACTAGAGAGAATGAGCAGTTCTTC.

This clone appeared once. This chain uses TRBV19 with TRBJ1-2; no reliable D call. V gave up 4 bases and J gave up 8 bases, with 14 bases separating them. The CDR3 contains 13 residues. CDR1 and CDR2 (germline): LNHDA, SQIVND (reference sequence). The chain's CDR3 is CASSRLGFGGYTF. The CDR3 nucleotides are TGTGCCAGTAGTAGACTCGGATTCGGCGGCTACACCTTC.

The rearrangement links TRBV19 to TRBJ2-1, with a weak D call TRBD1 (6 bases). The CDR3 covers 16 residues. The germline V gene has CDR1 LNHDA and CDR2 SQIVND (reference sequence). V was cut by 3 bases and J by 3 bases, with 15 bases left in between. The CDR3 nucleotides are TGTGCCAGTAGTATTGGGGCAGGGGTAGGCTACAATGAGCAGTTCTTC. This translates into CASSIGAGVGYNEQFF.

The rearrangement joins TRBV19 to TRBJ1-6; TRBD1 is a possible D gene (5 bases). V dropped 4 bases and J dropped 13 bases, with 14 bases sitting between them. The CDR3 loop spans 13 amino acids. The germline CDR1 and CDR2 sequences are LNHDA and SQIVND (reference sequence). CDR3 protein: CASSTTGIVPLHF. In nucleotides, the CDR3 is TGTGCCAGTAGTACAACAGGTATTGTGCCCCTCCACTTT. The full variable domain, its missing parts supplied by reference TRBV19 and TRBJ1-6, is DGGITQSPKYLFRKEGQNVTLSCEQNLNHDAMYWYRQDPGQGLRLIYYSQIVNDFQKGDIAEGYSVSREKKESFPLTVTSAQKNPTAFYLCASSTTGIVPLHFGNGTRLTVT.

The chain employs TRBV18 and TRBJ2-1; 7 nucleotides agree with TRBD1. With 3 bases clipped from V and 7 bases from J, the junction kept 9 bases outside the gene matches. The CDR3 extends over 15 amino acids. Germline CDR1 is KGHSH and CDR2 is LQKENI. The CDR3 spells CASSPGQNTFNEQFF. The CDR3, as DNA: TGTGCCAGCTCACCGGGACAGAACACCTTTAATGAGCAGTTCTTC. The entire variable domain, with the rest obtained from reference TRBV18 and TRBJ2-1, is as follows: NAGVMQNPRHLVRRRGQEARLRCSPMKGHSHVYWYRQLPEEGLKFMVYLQKENIIDESGMPKERFSAEFPKEGPSILRIQQVVRGDSAAYFCASSPGQNTFNEQFFGPGTRLTVL.

The chain couples TRBV19 to TRBJ1-5; 7 bases map to TRBD1. The CDR3 consists of 20 residues. V dropped 4 bases and J dropped 0; count of bases not matched to a gene: 18. Germline CDR1 is LNHDA and CDR2 is SQIVND (reference sequence). This chain's CDR3 is CASSRTSRGASDYSNQPQHF. Here the CDR3 DNA reads TGTGCCAGTAGTAGAACCTCCAGGGGGGCGTCCGACTATAGCAATCAGCCCCAGCATTTT.

CDR3 DNA sequence: TGTGCCACCAGCTCACGCAGGGGTTCTGGGGCCAACGTCCTGACTTTC. It yields the protein CATSSRRGSGANVLTF. The chain links TRBV15 to TRBJ2-6; a possible D gene is TRBD1 (6 bases). CDR1 and CDR2 from the germline V gene are LNHNV and YYDKDF (reference sequence). V shed 5 bases and J shed 1 base, with 12 bases lying between them. The CDR3 runs to 16 residues.

The V and J genes are TRBV4-1 and TRBJ1-1, with 8 bases lining up with TRBD1. The junction had 11 bases not matched to a gene; V was cut back by 4 bases and J by 4 bases. Germline V gene sequence: CDR1 MGHRA, CDR2 YSYEKL. This CDR3 has 16 amino acids. In DNA, the CDR3 is TGCGCCAGCAGCCCCGTCCGACAGGGGATGGGCACTGAAGCTTTCTTT. This sequence encodes CASSPVRQGMGTEAFF.

J is TRBJ2-1 and V is TRBV6-5; tentative D call: TRBD2 (7 bases). Trimming pared 10 bases from V and 4 bases from J, leaving 17 bases between. Germline V gene sequence: CDR1 MNHEY, CDR2 SVGAGI. This CDR3 is built from 14 residues. The CDR3 region has the DNA TGTGCCACCCTACGGGGGGCCGGATACAATGAGCAGTTCTTC. It specifies CATLRGAGYNEQFF.

The chain uses TRBV7-2 and TRBJ2-7, with TRBD1 matching 11 bases. The CDR3 is 15 residues long. The J segment lost 3 bases and the V segment lost 5 bases, leaving 6 bases of the junction unmatched. Germline V lookup: CDR1 SGHTA, CDR2 FQGNSA. CDR3: CASSTDRGRIYEQYF. The CDR3 nucleotides read TGTGCCAGCAGCACGGACAGGGGGCGCATCTACGAGCAGTACTTC.